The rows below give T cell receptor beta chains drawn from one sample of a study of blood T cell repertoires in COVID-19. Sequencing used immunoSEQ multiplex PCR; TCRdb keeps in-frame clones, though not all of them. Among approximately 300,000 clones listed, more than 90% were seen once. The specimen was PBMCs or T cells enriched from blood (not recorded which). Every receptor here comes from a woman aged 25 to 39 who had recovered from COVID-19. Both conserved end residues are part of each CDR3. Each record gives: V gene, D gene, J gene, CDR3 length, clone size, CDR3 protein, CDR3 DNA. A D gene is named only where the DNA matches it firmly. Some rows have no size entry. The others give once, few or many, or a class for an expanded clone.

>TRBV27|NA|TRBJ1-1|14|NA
CASCQSRSNTEAFF
TGTGCCAGCTGTCAAAGCCGAAGTAACACTGAAGCTTTCTTT
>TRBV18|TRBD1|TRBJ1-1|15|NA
CASSLAGQMNTEAFF
TGTGCCAGCTCACTTGCGGGACAGATGAACACTGAAGCTTTCTTT
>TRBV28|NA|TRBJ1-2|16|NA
CASSRGGGTINYGYTF
TGTGCCAGCAGCCGGGGTGGGGGCACGATTAACTATGGCTACACCTTC
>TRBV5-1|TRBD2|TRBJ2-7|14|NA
CASSATSGQYEQYF
TGCGCCAGCAGCGCGACTAGCGGGCAATACGAGCAGTACTTC
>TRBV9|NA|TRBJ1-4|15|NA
CASSFGQGSNEKLFF
TGTGCCAGCAGCTTCGGGCAGGGGTCTAATGAAAAACTGTTTTTT
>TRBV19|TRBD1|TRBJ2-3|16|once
CASSPGRDRGRDTQYF
TGTGCCAGTAGTCCAGGGAGGGACAGGGGGCGGGATACGCAGTATTTT
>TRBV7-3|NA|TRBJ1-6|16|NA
CASSLDSMAYNSPLHF
TGTGCCAGCAGCTTAGATAGTATGGCCTATAATTCACCCCTCCACTTT
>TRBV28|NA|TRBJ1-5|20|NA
CASSPGGYGTQHNSNQPQHF
TGTGCCAGCAGCCCGGGGGGGTACGGGACACAGCACAATAGCAATCAGCCCCAGCATTTT
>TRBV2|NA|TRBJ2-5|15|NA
CASPEAGSGAETQYF
TGTGCCAGCCCCGAGGCGGGGTCGGGAGCAGAGACCCAGTACTTC
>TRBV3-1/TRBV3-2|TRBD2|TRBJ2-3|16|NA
CASSRSGGAGTDTQYF
TGTGCCAGCAGCCGGAGCGGGGGGGCGGGGACAGATACGCAGTATTTT
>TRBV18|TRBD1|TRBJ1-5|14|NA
CASSPGQAGQPQHF
TGTGCCAGCTCACCTGGACAGGCGGGGCAGCCCCAGCATTTT
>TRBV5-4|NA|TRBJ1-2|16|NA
CASSSRTDLANYGYTF
TGTGCCAGCAGCTCCCGGACGGACTTAGCTAACTATGGCTACACCTTC
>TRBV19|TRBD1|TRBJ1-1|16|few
CASSGSWGQGASEAFF
TGTGCCAGTAGCGGATCGTGGGGACAGGGGGCCTCTGAAGCTTTCTTT
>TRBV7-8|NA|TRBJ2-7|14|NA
CASGDGQIGREQYF
TGTGCCAGCGGCGACGGACAGATTGGTCGCGAGCAGTACTTC
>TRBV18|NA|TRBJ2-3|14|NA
CASSAGTSTDTQYF
TGTGCCAGCTCGGCCGGGACTAGCACAGATACGCAGTATTTT
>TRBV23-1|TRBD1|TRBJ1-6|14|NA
CASSTGGCNSPLHF
TGCGCCAGCTCCACAGGGGGCTGTAATTCACCCCTCCACTTT
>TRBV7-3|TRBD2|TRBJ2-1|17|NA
CASSLGGAGDLYNEQFF
TGTGCCAGCAGCTTAGGTGGGGCGGGGGACCTCTACAATGAGCAGTTCTTC
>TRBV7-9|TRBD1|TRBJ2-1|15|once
CASSPTGMSYNEQFF
TGTGCCAGCAGCCCGACAGGGATGTCCTACAATGAGCAGTTCTTC
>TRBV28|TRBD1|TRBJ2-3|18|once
CASSPSHPRDSSTDTQYF
TGTGCCAGCAGTCCTTCCCATCCTAGGGACAGTAGCACAGATACGCAGTATTTT
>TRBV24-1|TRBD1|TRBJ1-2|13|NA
CATSDFDRAGYTF
TGTGCCACCAGTGATTTCGACAGGGCTGGCTACACCTTC
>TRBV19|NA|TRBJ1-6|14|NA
CASSMSSYNSPLHF
TGTGCCAGTAGTATGAGCTCCTATAATTCACCCCTCCACTTT
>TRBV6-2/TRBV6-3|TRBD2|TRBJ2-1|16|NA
CASSFERESFKDEQFF
TGTGCCAGCAGTTTTGAGCGGGAGTCCTTTAAGGATGAGCAGTTCTTC
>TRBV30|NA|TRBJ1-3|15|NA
CAWSVSTDSGNTIYF
TGTGCCTGGAGTGTATCGACAGACTCTGGAAACACCATATATTTT
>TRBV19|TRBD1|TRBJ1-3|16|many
CATKQFRQGPGNTIYF
TGTGCCACCAAGCAATTTCGACAGGGTCCTGGAAACACCATATATTTT
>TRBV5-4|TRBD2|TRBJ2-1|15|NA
CASSLGREVGNEQFF
TGTGCCAGCAGCTTGGGGCGGGAGGTCGGGAATGAGCAGTTCTTC
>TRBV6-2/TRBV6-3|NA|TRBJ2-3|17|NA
CASSYHLGTHRTDTQYF
TGTGCCAGCAGTTACCACCTGGGCACCCATCGCACAGATACGCAGTATTTT
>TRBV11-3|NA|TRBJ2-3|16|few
CASSSPARGSTDTQYF
TGTGCCAGCAGCTCACCGGCCAGGGGTAGCACAGATACGCAGTATTTT
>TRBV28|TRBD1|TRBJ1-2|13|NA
CASRGTGPYGYTF
TGTGCCAGCAGGGGGACAGGTCCCTATGGCTACACCTTC
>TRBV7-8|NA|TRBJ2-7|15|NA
CASSTPGQGIYEQYF
TGTGCCAGCAGCACCCCGGGGCAGGGGATCTACGAGCAGTACTTC
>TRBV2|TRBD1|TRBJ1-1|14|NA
CASAPGQGAREAFF
TGTGCCAGCGCTCCGGGACAGGGGGCGCGAGAAGCTTTCTTT